This T cell receptor beta chain derives from a study of identical twins' blood T cells. Study-wide findings and caveats: Twin similarity might stem from environmental factors, not only genetics.

Looked up from germline, CDR1 is DFQATT and CDR2 is SNEGSKA (reference sequence). This CDR3 region has 16 residues. V lost 6 bases and J lost 1, with 21 bases in between. A previously described protocol, modified, built RNA-based TCR cDNA libraries. Both ends of each TCR cDNA library bore sample-specific barcodes. In TCRdb, the 5' RACE reads were re-called with MiXCR into one record per CDR3 protein. The profile covers fewer than 450,000 distinct CDR3 sequences, with about 28% appearing a single time and about 6% taken by the ten largest. This clonotype appeared a few times. The antigen remains unidentified.

The sequence came from a woman aged 18-49 years in good health. Sample: PBMCs. The chain uses TRBV20-1 and TRBJ1-1, with D tentatively TRBD1 (6 bases). CDR3 DNA sequence: TGCAGTGCCCCGTTAAAGGGGGGGCGCGGGAACACTGAAGCTTTCTTT. It encodes CSAPLKGGRGNTEAFF.